A selection of T cell receptor beta chains follows, all from one sample in a study of blood T cells in healthy people across ages. Each CDR3 protein gets one entry after TCRdb re-called the 5' RACE reads with MiXCR. The repertoire holds some 370,000 distinct CDR3 sequences, with about half as singletons. The sample was blood. These receptor sequences come from a man between 60 and 75 years old in good health. Each CDR3 is given with its conserved first and last residue.

j_call v_call cdr3_aa
TRBJ2-1 TRBV6-5 CASSPGQIRREQFF
TRBJ2-1 TRBV9 CASSSRDYYNEQFF
TRBJ2-3 TRBV5-6 CASSFVDGADTQYF
TRBJ1-5 TRBV12-3/TRBV12-4 CASSPRSSGNQPQHF
TRBJ1-2 TRBV5-5 CASSLGTGSDGYTF
TRBJ2-7 TRBV28 CASRSVAGEQYF
TRBJ2-7 TRBV25-1 CASSPPGFPYEQYF
TRBJ2-3 TRBV12-3/TRBV12-4 CASRGTGTDTQYF
TRBJ2-7 TRBV7-2 CASSLEGRWGQYF
TRBJ2-7 TRBV29-1 CSVQKGREGQYF
TRBJ2-4 TRBV5-6 CASSTSTGIKNIQYF
TRBJ2-1 TRBV20-1 CSALGASVSYNEQFF
TRBJ2-7 TRBV15 CATSRVTQGSSYEQYF
- TRBV6-6 CASRGTGEFAYNEQYF
TRBJ2-1 TRBV5-1 CASSLGAVYNEQFF
TRBJ1-2 TRBV29-1 CSGGEEGYTF
TRBJ1-3 TRBV4-2 CASSSLAASGNTIYF
- TRBV7-3 CASSPTGNNEQYF
- TRBV4-1 CASSQDPARSYEQYF
TRBJ2-5 TRBV5-1 CASSSPFRGGRETQYF
TRBJ2-3 TRBV24-1 CATSAAGASTDTQYF
TRBJ2-1 TRBV7-3 CASSPALARNEQFF
TRBJ2-2 TRBV29-1 CSVDAGVRTGELFF
TRBJ1-6 TRBV20-1 CSAREAGDNSPLHF
TRBJ2-1 TRBV28 CASASGRIHEQFF
TRBJ2-4 TRBV29-1 CSVAGRAKNIQYF
TRBJ2-1 TRBV2 CASRRTTLMDEQFF
TRBJ1-2 TRBV7-6 CASSPGDGIGEGYTF
TRBJ2-7 TRBV11-2 CASSFGTGVYEQYF
TRBJ1-2 TRBV20-1 CSADDRGNNYGYTF
TRBJ2-7 TRBV28 CASSFGASSSSYEQYF
TRBJ2-7 TRBV5-1 CASSADRVLYEQYF
TRBJ2-3 TRBV5-1 CASSLRDDRVGDTQYF
TRBJ2-1 TRBV5-1 CASREGARVDEQFF
- TRBV20-1 CSARSPPHLNYEQYF
TRBJ2-5 TRBV20-1 CSARSGGGWGETQYF
TRBJ1-1 TRBV19 CASSEGNTEAFF
TRBJ1-2 TRBV5-6 CASSSSGQGARGYTF
TRBJ2-5 TRBV7-2 CASSTTWGETQYF
TRBJ2-1 TRBV9 CASSVTPRTSGRSNEQFF
TRBJ1-6 TRBV7-9 CASSFSQGAHNSPLHF
TRBJ2-3 TRBV11-2 CASSLGSLAGRDTQYF
TRBJ1-2 TRBV28 CASSEGGGRTNGYTF
TRBJ2-7 TRBV28 CASGRRGLFYEQYF
TRBJ1-6 TRBV20-1 CSARPPLGGQEALHF
TRBJ2-1 TRBV24-1 CATEPELAGGLSDEQFF
TRBJ1-6 TRBV3-1 CASSQGGRSPLHF
TRBJ2-7 TRBV7-2 CASSPQRDRAHEQYF
TRBJ2-3 TRBV2 CASSDWGSRGDTQYF
TRBJ2-4 TRBV7-2 CASSLGTVNIQYF
TRBJ2-5 TRBV5-1 CASHPGHGETQYF
TRBJ2-7 TRBV10-2 CAAGGSNEQYF
TRBJ2-1 TRBV20-1 CSARGNSGGAWEQFF
TRBJ2-7 TRBV28 CASRRGFYEQYF
TRBJ2-1 TRBV6-5 CASSRLAHSSYNEQFF
TRBJ1-2 TRBV7-2 CASSPVGQYGYTF
TRBJ2-3 TRBV5-1 CANSLARTSGSTDTQYF
TRBJ2-7 TRBV20-1 CSASPQGVPYEQYF
TRBJ2-3 TRBV10-3 CAISDLNGRGRATDTQYF